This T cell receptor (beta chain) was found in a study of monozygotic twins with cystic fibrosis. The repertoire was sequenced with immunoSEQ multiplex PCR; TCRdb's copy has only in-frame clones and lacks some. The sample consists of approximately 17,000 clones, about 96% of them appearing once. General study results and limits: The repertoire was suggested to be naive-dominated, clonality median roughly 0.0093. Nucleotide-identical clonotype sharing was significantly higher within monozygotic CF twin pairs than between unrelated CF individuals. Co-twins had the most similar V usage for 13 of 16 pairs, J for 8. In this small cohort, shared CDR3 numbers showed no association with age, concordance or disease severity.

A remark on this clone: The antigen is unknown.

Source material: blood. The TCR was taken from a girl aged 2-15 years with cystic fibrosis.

The CDR3 DNA sequence: TGTGCCAGCTCACCACCGATGGGACAGGGATATGGAAACACCATATATTTT. Its translation is CASSPPMGQGYGNTIYF. The genes are TRBV18 and TRBJ1-3; 9 bases line up with TRBD1. Losses at the gene ends were 0 bases for V and 3 bases for J; bases not matched to a gene: 6. The CDR3 length is 17 residues. Germline CDR1 KGHSH, CDR2 LQKENI.